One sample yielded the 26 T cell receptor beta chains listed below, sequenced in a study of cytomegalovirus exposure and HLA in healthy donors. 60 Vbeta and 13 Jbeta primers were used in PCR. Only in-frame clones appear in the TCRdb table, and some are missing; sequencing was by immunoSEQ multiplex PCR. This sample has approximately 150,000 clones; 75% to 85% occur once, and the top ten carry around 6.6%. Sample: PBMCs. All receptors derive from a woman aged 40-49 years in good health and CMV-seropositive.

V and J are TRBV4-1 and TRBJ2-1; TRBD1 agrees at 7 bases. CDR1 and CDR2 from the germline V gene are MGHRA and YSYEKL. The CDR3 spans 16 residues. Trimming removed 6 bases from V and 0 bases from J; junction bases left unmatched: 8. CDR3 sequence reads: CASRKGASTSYNEQFF. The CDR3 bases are TGCGCCAGCAGAAAGGGGGCGAGTACCTCCTACAATGAGCAGTTCTTC.

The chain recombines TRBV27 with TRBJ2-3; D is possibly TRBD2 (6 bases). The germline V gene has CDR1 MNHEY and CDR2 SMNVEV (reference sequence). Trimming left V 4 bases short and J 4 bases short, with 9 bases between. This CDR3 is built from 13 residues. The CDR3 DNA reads TGTGCCAGCAGTTGGACTAAATCAGATACGCAGTATTTT. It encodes CASSWTKSDTQYF.

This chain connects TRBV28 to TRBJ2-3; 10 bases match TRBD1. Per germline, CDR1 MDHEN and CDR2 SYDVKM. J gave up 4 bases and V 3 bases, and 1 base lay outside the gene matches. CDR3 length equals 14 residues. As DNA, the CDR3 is TGTGCCAGCAGTTTCGGACAGGGGGCAGATACGCAGTATTTT. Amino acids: CASSFGQGADTQYF.

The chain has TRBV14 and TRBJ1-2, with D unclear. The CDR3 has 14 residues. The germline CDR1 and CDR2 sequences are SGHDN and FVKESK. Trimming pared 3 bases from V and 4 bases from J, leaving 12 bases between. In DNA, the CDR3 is TGTGCCAGCAGCCAGTTTGGAGGAACCTATGGCTACACCTTC. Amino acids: CASSQFGGTYGYTF.

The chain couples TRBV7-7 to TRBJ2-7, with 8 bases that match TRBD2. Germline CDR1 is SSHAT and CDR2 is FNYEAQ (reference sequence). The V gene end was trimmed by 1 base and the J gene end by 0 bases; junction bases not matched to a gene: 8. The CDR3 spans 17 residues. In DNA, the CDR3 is TGTGCCAGCAGCTTAGTGGGCGGGAGGAAGAGCTCCTACGAGCAGTACTTC. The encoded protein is CASSLVGGRKSSYEQYF. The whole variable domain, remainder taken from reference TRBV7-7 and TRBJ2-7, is GAGVSQSPRYKVTKRGQDVTLRCDPISSHATLYWYQQALGQGPEFLTYFNYEAQPDKSGLPSDRFSAERPEGSISTLTIQRTEQRDSAMYRCASSLVGGRKSSYEQYFGPGTRLTVT.

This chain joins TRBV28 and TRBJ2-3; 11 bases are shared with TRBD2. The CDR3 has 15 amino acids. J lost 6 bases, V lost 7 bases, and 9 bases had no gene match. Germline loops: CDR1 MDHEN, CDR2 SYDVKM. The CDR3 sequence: CASIPLAGEYDTQYF. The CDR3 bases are TGTGCCAGCATCCCACTAGCGGGAGAATATGATACGCAGTATTTT. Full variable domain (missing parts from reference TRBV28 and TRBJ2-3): DVKVTQSSRYLVKRTGEKVFLECVQDMDHENMFWYRQDPGLGLRLIYFSYDVKMKEKGDIPEGYSVSREKKERFSLILESASTNQTSMYLCASIPLAGEYDTQYFGPGTRLTVL.

The DNA for the CDR3 is TGTGCCAGCAGCCCCCTGGGGTGGGGACAGGGTAACAGGGGACCCTACAATGAGCAGTTCTTC. Protein product: CASSPLGWGQGNRGPYNEQFF. The chain combines TRBV13 with TRBJ2-1, with 9 bases identical to TRBD1. The CDR3 extends over 21 amino acids. The J segment lost 2 bases and the V segment lost 5 bases, leaving 22 bases of the junction unmatched. Germline values: CDR1 PRHDT, CDR2 FYEKMQ (reference sequence).

CDR3: CSVAGQTYEQYF. For the CDR3, the DNA is TGCAGCGTTGCGGGACAGACCTACGAGCAGTACTTC. The rearrangement joins TRBV29-1 to TRBJ2-7; 7 bases line up with TRBD1. With 4 bases clipped from V and 2 bases from J, the junction kept 2 bases outside the gene matches. From germline, CDR1 is SQVTM and CDR2 ANQGSEA. This CDR3 region has 12 residues.

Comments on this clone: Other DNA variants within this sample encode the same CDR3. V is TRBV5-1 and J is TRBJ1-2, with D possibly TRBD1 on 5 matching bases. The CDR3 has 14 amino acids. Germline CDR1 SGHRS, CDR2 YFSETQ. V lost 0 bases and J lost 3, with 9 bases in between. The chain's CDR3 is CASSLAGLDYGYTF. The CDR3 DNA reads TGCGCCAGCAGCTTGGCAGGGTTAGACTATGGCTACACCTTC.

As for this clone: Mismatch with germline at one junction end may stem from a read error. CDR3 residues: CSSSLQGGESDTQYF. The CDR3 nucleotides read TGTTCCAGCAGCTTACAAGGGGGAGAATCAGATACGCAGTATTTT. The V gene is TRBV7-9, the J gene TRBJ2-3; D possibly corresponds to TRBD1 (6 bases). This CDR3 region has 15 residues. Per germline, CDR1 SEHNR and CDR2 FQNEAQ (reference sequence).

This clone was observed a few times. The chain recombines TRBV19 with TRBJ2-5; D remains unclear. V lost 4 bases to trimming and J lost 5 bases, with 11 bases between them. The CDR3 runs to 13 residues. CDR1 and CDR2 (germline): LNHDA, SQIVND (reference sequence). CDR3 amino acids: CASSTTLPETQYF. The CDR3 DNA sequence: TGTGCCAGTAGTACAACTCTTCCGGAGACCCAGTACTTC.

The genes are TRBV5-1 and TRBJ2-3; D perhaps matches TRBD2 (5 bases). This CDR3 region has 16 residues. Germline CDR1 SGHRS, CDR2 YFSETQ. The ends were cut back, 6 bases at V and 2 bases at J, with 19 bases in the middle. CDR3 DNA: TGCGCCAGCAATCGAGCGGACGTCCCCTACACAGATACGCAGTATTTT. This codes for CASNRADVPYTDTQYF.

In nucleotides, the CDR3 is TGTGCCTCAAGGAGACAGGGGTTCTACGAGCAGTACTTC. It yields the protein CASRRQGFYEQYF. V and J are TRBV2 and TRBJ2-7, with 8 bases matching TRBD1. V was clipped by 11 bases and J by 3 bases; unmatched bases: 9. This CDR3 contains 13 residues. Germline CDR1 reads SNHLY; CDR2 reads FYNNEI.

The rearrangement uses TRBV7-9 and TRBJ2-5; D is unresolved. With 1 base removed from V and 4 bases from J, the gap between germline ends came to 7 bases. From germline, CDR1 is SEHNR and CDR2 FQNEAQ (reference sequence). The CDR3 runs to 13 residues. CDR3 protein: CASSLVTGETQYF. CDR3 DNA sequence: TGTGCCAGCAGCTTAGTCACCGGAGAGACCCAGTACTTC. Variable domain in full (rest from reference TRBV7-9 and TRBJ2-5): DTGVSQNPRHKITKRGQNVTFRCDPISEHNRLYWYRQTLGQGPEFLTYFQNEAQLEKSRLLSDRFSAERPKGSFSTLEIQRTEQGDSAMYLCASSLVTGETQYFGPGTRLLVL.

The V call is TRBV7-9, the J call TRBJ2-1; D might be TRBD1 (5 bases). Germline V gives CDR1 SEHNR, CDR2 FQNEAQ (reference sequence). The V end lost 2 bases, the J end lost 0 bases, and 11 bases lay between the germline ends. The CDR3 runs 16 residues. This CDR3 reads CASSLFDSSSYNEQFF. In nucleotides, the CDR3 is TGTGCCAGCAGCTTATTCGACAGTAGCTCCTACAATGAGCAGTTCTTC.

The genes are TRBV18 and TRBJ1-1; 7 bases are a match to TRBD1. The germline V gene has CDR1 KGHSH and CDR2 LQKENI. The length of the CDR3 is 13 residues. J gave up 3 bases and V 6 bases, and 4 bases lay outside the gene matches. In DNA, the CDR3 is TGTGCCAGCTCGACAGGGCCCCACACTGAAGCTTTCTTT. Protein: CASSTGPHTEAFF.

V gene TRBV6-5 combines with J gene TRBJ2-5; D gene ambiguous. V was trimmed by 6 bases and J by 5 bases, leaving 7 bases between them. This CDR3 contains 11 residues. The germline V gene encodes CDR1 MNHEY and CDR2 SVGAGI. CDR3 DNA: TGTGCCAGCAGCTCCTTTGAGACCCAGTACTTC. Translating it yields CASSSFETQYF.

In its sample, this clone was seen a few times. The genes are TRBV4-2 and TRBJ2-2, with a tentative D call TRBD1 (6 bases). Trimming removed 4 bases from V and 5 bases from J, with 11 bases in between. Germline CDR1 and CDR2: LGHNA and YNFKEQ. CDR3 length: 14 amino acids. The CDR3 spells CASSPGTHTGELFF. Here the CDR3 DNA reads TGTGCCAGCAGCCCTGGGACACATACCGGGGAGCTGTTTTTT.

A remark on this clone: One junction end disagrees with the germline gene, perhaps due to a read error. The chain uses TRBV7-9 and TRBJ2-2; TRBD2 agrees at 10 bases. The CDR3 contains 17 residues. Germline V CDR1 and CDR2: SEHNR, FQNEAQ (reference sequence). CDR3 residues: CSSSLGPSGSSTGELFF. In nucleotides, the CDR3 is TGTTCCAGCAGCTTAGGGCCTAGCGGGAGTTCCACCGGGGAGCTGTTTTTT.

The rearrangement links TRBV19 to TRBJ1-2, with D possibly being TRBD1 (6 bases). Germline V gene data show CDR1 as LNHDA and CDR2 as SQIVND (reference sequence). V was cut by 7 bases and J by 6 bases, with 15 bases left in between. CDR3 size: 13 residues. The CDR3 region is CASKTGFRDGYTF. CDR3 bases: TGTGCCAGTAAAACAGGGTTTAGAGATGGCTACACCTTC.

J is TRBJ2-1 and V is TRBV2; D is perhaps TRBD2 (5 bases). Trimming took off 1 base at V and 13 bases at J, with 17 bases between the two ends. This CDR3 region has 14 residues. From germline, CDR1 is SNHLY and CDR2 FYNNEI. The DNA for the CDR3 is TGTGCCAGCAGTGAAGGGCTAGCTGTCCTGCTCCAGTTCTTC. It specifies CASSEGLAVLLQFF.

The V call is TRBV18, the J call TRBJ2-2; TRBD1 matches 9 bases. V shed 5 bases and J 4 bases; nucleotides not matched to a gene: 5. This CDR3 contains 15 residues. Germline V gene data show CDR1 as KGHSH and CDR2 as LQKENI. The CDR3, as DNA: TGTGCCAGCTCAGAACAGGGGGCGCGCACCGGGGAGCTGTTTTTT. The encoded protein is CASSEQGARTGELFF.

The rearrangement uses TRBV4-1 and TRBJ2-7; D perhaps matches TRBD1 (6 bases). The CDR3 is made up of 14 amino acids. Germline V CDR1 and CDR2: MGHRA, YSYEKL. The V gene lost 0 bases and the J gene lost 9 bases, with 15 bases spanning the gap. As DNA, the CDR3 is TGCGCCAGCAGCCAAGAAGTCAGGGGCGGCGGGCAGTACTTC. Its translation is CASSQEVRGGGQYF.

CDR3 nucleotides: TGTGCCAGCCAAGGGACAGGGGTCAATCAGCCCCAGCATTTT. Its translation: CASQGTGVNQPQHF. V gene TRBV28 combines with J gene TRBJ1-5, with 10 bases matching TRBD1. The CDR3 is 14 residues long. J gave up 3 bases and V 8 bases, and 4 bases lay outside the gene matches. CDR1 is MDHEN, CDR2 SYDVKM, per germline.

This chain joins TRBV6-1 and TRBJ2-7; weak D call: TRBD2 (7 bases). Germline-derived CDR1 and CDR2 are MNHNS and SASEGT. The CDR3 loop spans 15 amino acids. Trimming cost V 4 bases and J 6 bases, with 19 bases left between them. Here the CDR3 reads CASSVGGLTLGEQYF. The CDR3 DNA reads TGTGCCAGCAGTGTCGGGGGGCTCACTTTGGGCGAGCAGTACTTC.

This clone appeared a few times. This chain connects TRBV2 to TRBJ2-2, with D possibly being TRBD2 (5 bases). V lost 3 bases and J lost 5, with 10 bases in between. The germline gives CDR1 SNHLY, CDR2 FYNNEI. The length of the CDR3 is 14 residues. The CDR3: CASSDGRGTGELFF. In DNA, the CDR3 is TGTGCCAGCAGTGATGGGCGAGGGACCGGGGAGCTGTTTTTT.